This T cell receptor beta chain was identified during a study of prognosis after radiotherapy for stage I lung cancer (dated by TCRdb to about 2021). Concerning the study at large: Between April 2018 and early 2019, about 20 patients with stage I NSCLC were enrolled in Nanjing, China. There were roughly 15 patients with newly diagnosed primary stage I lung tumors and five patients with oligometastatic NSCLC after surgical resection of the primary tumor. Every patient was deemed medically inoperable, roughly twelve because of comorbidities and six to eight because they refused surgery. The cohort was made up of around 13 men and a handful of women, with a median age of about 74 years and an age range of about 50 to 95 years. About 12 patients had adenocarcinoma and several had squamous cell carcinoma as the tumor histology. Image-guided IMRT or VMAT was used to deliver SBRT in 3 to 5 fractions at a biologically effective dose of at least 100 Gy. No patient received concurrent therapy alongside SBRT. Distant metastases were developed by four of the 19 patients after SBRT, at a median of about 7 months, whereas no significant progression was observed in the other 15 patients. Peripheral blood TCR beta repertoires were profiled in stage I NSCLC patients before and after stereotactic body radiotherapy, and the study then linked these repertoires to distant failure. The study sequenced 38 blood samples from 19 patients, one before and one after SBRT per patient.

All patients had node-negative disease on CT and PET/CT, and none had a history of other malignancies or prior chemotherapy or radiotherapy. At each of two time points, about 6 milliliters of peripheral venous blood were collected into EDTA tubes. PBMCs were isolated by Ficoll-Paque Plus density-gradient centrifugation. Immediately after collection, samples were stored at -80 degrees C until analysis. Two rounds of multiplex PCR were performed to amplify the TCR beta CDR3 region from genomic DNA. The first PCR round used primers specific to each TRBV and TRBJ gene, and the primer sequences were filed in Chinese patent CN105087789A. The second PCR round used universal primers. The Roche High Pure PCR Template Preparation Kit was used to extract genomic DNA from the frozen PBMCs. Paired-end sequencing with 151 bp reads was performed on the libraries using an Illumina HiSeq 3000. In the original analysis: Raw reads lacking the multiplex PCR primer sequences were removed with CutAdapt. High-quality paired reads were merged into contigs with PEAR. By aligning each contig to reference sequences, MiXCR assigned the TRB V, D and J gene segments to that contig. To remove sequencing errors, CDR3 sequences were clustered according to base quality and sequence similarity. Shannon entropy, normalized by the natural log of the productive TCR sequence number, served as the measure of diversity. One minus Shannon entropy divided by the natural log of the number of unique clonotypes was used as the definition of clonality. Progression-free survival cut-offs for repertoire metrics were chosen using the Youden index of ROC curves, with analyses run in R 3.5.3. The public reads were reanalyzed by TCRdb: fastp trimming at Q25, MiXCR alignment, in-frame beta chains only. Rows matching on CDR3 protein sequence are summarized as one entry with the most common DNA and genes. V and J calls and clone size were set by TCRdb, not the authors. The sample contains 13,000 to 15,000 distinct CDR3 sequences, 50% of them found a single time. Roughly 40% of the sample is in the top ten clones.

Worth noting for this clonotype: What this receptor recognizes is not known. Nothing much larger sits one base from this clone, and base qualities are not available.

The paper's findings and limits, for the study overall: Differences in TRBV and TRBJ usage frequencies by metastasis status were reportedly observed in two V genes at baseline and in 10 or so V and two J genes after SBRT. The study was limited by its small cohort and short follow-up, and the findings require independent validation. Post-SBRT Shannon entropy and its change from baseline were lower in patients who developed distant metastases; baseline Shannon entropy was not associated with metastases. All reported P values were unadjusted for multiple comparisons. After SBRT, the number of unique TCR clones decreased (median approximately 10,000 before versus several thousand after; Wilcoxon paired P=0.011). Tumor specificity of expanded TCR clones was not determined.

The TCR was taken from a donor at least 50 years old with non-small cell lung cancer. This specimen was PBMCs, taken before or after stereotactic body radiation therapy (not recorded which).

The CDR3 protein: CASSIDEGGEQPQHF. The nucleotides read TGTGCCAGTAGTATAGATGAGGGAGGGGAGCAGCCCCAGCATTTT. The chain is assembled from TRBV19 and TRBJ1-5; the D gene is perhaps TRBD1, on 5 matching bases. V is reduced by 0 bases and J by 7 bases, leaving a spacing of 13 bases between them. The germline V gene (reference sequence) yields LNHDA for CDR1 and SQIVND for CDR2. The CDR3, from cysteine to phenylalanine, totals 15 residues. Only CDR3 DNA remains: 45 bases, in frame from the first base.